One sample yielded the 21 T cell receptor beta chains listed below, sequenced in a study of T cells in Graves' hyperthyroidism and ophthalmopathy. Amplified TCR beta CDR3 regions came from RNA transcripts. HTBI primers drove first-round RT-PCR of the TCR CDR3. Via MiXCR, TCRdb re-called the multiplex PCR reads, giving one row per CDR3 protein. The table has about 380,000 distinct CDR3 sequences, about 13% seen once. Material for sequencing was blood. The receptors were sampled from a man aged 25-40 years with Graves' hyperthyroidism that later progressed to Graves' ophthalmopathy.

This clonotype came up many times. CDR3 nucleotides: TGCAGTGGACTCCGGGATGACTATGGCTACACCTTC. It codes for CSGLRDDYGYTF. The chain carries TRBV20-1 and TRBJ1-2; D is ambiguous. The germline V gene encodes CDR1 DFQATT and CDR2 SNEGSKA (reference sequence). The CDR3 covers 12 residues. V was trimmed by 7 bases and J by 3 bases, leaving 12 bases between them.

This clonotype was detected many times. J is TRBJ1-1 and V is TRBV14; 7 nucleotides match TRBD1. The CDR3 covers 16 residues. V trimming: 1 base; J trimming: 1 base; junction bases outside the gene matches: 6. The germline V gene encodes CDR1 SGHDN and CDR2 FVKESK. CDR3 in amino acids: CASSQVAGGSNTEAFF. The DNA for the CDR3 is TGTGCCAGCAGCCAAGTTGCAGGGGGATCGAACACTGAAGCTTTCTTT.

This clonotype was counted at least ten times. This chain links TRBV5-1 with TRBJ2-1, with no clear D. Germline-derived CDR1 and CDR2 are SGHRS and YFSETQ. Trimming left V 3 bases short and J 7 bases short, with 5 bases between. This CDR3 spans 11 amino acids. The CDR3 is CASSWANEQFF. For the CDR3, the DNA is TGCGCCAGCAGCTGGGCTAATGAGCAGTTCTTC. Full variable domain (rest looked up from reference TRBV5-1 and TRBJ2-1): KAGVTQTPRYLIKTRGQQVTLSCSPISGHRSVSWYQQTPGQGLQFLFEYFSETQRNKGNFPGRFSGRQFSNSRSEMNVSTLELGDSALYLCASSWANEQFFGPGTRLTVL.

This clonotype was detected many times. This rearrangement joins TRBV9 to TRBJ2-1, with 7 bases fitting TRBD1. V trimming: 4 bases; J trimming: 1 base; junction bases outside the gene matches: 2. Looked up from germline, CDR1 is SGDLS and CDR2 is YYNGEE. The CDR3 has 14 amino acids. CDR3 in amino acids: CASSQGVSYNEQFF. The CDR3, as DNA: TGTGCCAGCAGCCAGGGGGTTTCCTACAATGAGCAGTTCTTC. Full variable domain (outside the CDR3, taken from reference TRBV9 and TRBJ2-1): DSGVTQTPKHLITATGQRVTLRCSPRSGDLSVYWYQQSLDQGLQFLIQYYNGEERAKGNILERFSAQQFPDLHSELNLSSLELGDSALYFCASSQGVSYNEQFFGPGTRLTVL.

The chain employs TRBV5-1 and TRBJ2-7; no firm D call. V lost 1 base, J lost 3 bases, and 11 bases lay in between. The CDR3 runs 14 residues. CDR1 SGHRS and CDR2 YFSETQ come from the germline V gene. CDR3 residues: CASSLSTDRYEQYF. The CDR3 DNA is TGCGCCAGCAGCTTGTCAACGGACCGCTACGAGCAGTACTTC.

In this sample, this clonotype turned up many times. The rearrangement uses TRBV12-3 or TRBV12-4 and TRBJ1-1; 8 bases match TRBD1. The CDR3 totals 13 residues. V lost 1 base, J lost 8 bases, and 3 bases stayed unmatched. The CDR3 region has the DNA TGTGCCAGCAGTTTAGAGCGACAGGGGGAAGCTTTCTTT. This translates into CASSLERQGEAFF.

V usage is TRBV6-2 or TRBV6-3 and J usage is TRBJ2-1; TRBD1 agrees at 10 bases. Germline CDR1 MNHEY, CDR2 SVGEGT. The ends lost 0 bases at V and 3 bases at J; junction bases unmatched: 2. The CDR3 is 16 amino acids. CDR3 sequence: CASSYSRDRGYNEQFF. The DNA of the CDR3 is TGTGCCAGCAGTTACTCGAGGGACAGGGGCTACAATGAGCAGTTCTTC.

Here the CDR3 reads CASSTRGLNEKLFF. Here the CDR3 DNA reads TGCGCCAGCAGCACCAGGGGGCTTAATGAAAAACTGTTTTTT. The J gene is TRBJ1-4, the V gene TRBV5-1; 8 bases line up with TRBD1. CDR1 and CDR2 (germline): SGHRS, YFSETQ. The CDR3 has 14 amino acids. The V segment lost 4 bases and the J segment 4 bases; nucleotides outside the gene matches: 3. Full variable domain (rest looked up from reference TRBV5-1 and TRBJ1-4): KAGVTQTPRYLIKTRGQQVTLSCSPISGHRSVSWYQQTPGQGLQFLFEYFSETQRNKGNFPGRFSGRQFSNSRSEMNVSTLELGDSALYLCASSTRGLNEKLFFGSGTQLSVL.

Notes on this clonotype: With a much larger clone just one base away, this may be a read error. Because it lacks the conserved phenylalanine or tryptophan at the end, this CDR3 is likely a read error. The gene calls are TRBV19 and TRBJ1-1, with D tentatively TRBD1 (5 bases). There are 15 residues in the CDR3. Germline CDR1 reads LNHDA; CDR2 reads SQIVND (reference sequence). V lost 2 bases and J 0 bases, leaving 10 bases between the germline ends. CDR3 sequence reads: CASSISAGMNTEAFS. CDR3 nucleotide sequence: TGTGCCAGTAGTATATCGGCAGGGATGAACACTGAAGCTTTCTCT.

The table lists this clonotype with a count of one. The CDR3 carries no conserved terminal phenylalanine or tryptophan, so it likely arises from a read error. The rearrangement uses TRBV7-9 and TRBJ2-6; 9 bases are a match to TRBD1. The V segment lost 10 bases and the J segment 2 bases; nucleotides outside the gene matches: 21. CDR3 size: 20 residues. Germline V gene lookup returns CDR1 SEHNR and CDR2 FQNEAQ (reference sequence). The CDR3 coding sequence is TGTGCCATCAGAACGGGGCAAAGGGACAGGGTGGTCCCTGGGGCCAACGTCCTGACTTCC. Amino acid sequence: CAIRTGQRDRVVPGANVLTS.

This clonotype has just a few counts. The gene calls are TRBV7-6 and TRBJ1-2; 10 bases fit TRBD1. The V segment lost 5 bases and the J segment 5 bases; nucleotides outside the gene matches: 5. The CDR3 has 14 amino acids. The V gene's germline CDR1 is SGHVS and CDR2 FNYEAQ. The CDR3 sequence: CASSTGTGVYGYTF. The DNA for the CDR3 is TGTGCCAGCAGCACCGGGACAGGGGTTTATGGCTACACCTTC.

Comments on this clonotype: Mismatch with germline at one junction end may stem from a read error. The chain combines TRBV11-3 with TRBJ2-2, with unresolved D. The germline V gene has CDR1 SGHNT and CDR2 YENEEA. The CDR3 sequence is 13 residues long. CDR3 nucleotides: TGTGCCAGCAGCTTAGATAGTACCGCGGAGCAGTTTTTT. Translated, it gives CASSLDSTAEQFF.

This clonotype was counted ten times or more. This chain links TRBV9 with TRBJ1-1, with TRBD1 identical over 7 bases. The germline gives CDR1 SGDLS, CDR2 YYNGEE. This CDR3 has 13 residues. After removal of 3 bases from V and 5 bases from J, the junction contained 4 bases not matched to a gene. CDR3 bases: TGTGCCAGCAGCGAGACAGGGTTGACTGAAGCTTTCTTT. As protein: CASSETGLTEAFF.

This clonotype has ten or more counts. The rearrangement uses TRBV28 and TRBJ1-6; no definite D call. The CDR3 loop spans 18 amino acids. Germline lookup yields CDR1 MDHEN and CDR2 SYDVKM. Trimming took 6 bases from V and 0 from J, leaving 18 bases between them. CDR3 DNA sequence: TGTGCCAGCAGCCCGGGTTCGGGTTCGAGCTCCTATAATTCACCCCTCCACTTT. Translated, it gives CASSPGSGSSSYNSPLHF. Based on the CDR3 plus reference TRBV28 and TRBJ1-6, the full variable domain is DVKVTQSSRYLVKRTGEKVFLECVQDMDHENMFWYRQDPGLGLRLIYFSYDVKMKEKGDIPEGYSVSREKKERFSLILESASTNQTSMYLCASSPGSGSSSYNSPLHFGNGTRLTVT.

A few counts support this clonotype. The rearrangement uses TRBV27 and TRBJ1-3; D is ambiguous. Trimming stripped 5 bases from V and 0 bases from J, with 14 bases between. Germline assignment: CDR1 MNHEY and CDR2 SMNVEV (reference sequence). CDR3 length: 16 amino acids. The CDR3 sequence: CASSPGPLGSGNTIYF. Here the CDR3 DNA reads TGTGCCAGCAGTCCGGGCCCTTTGGGCTCTGGAAACACCATATATTTT.

Ten or more counts support this clonotype. The V call is TRBV20-1, the J call TRBJ1-1, with D hard to call. Germline V CDR1 and CDR2: DFQATT, SNEGSKA (reference sequence). Trimming took 3 bases from V and 0 from J, leaving 14 bases between them. The CDR3 has 15 amino acids. The CDR3, as DNA: TGCAGTGCTAGGGCCCACGGTGGGATGAACACTGAAGCTTTCTTT. Its protein product is CSARAHGGMNTEAFF.

This clonotype was picked up many times. The genes are TRBV20-1 and TRBJ1-2; D perhaps matches TRBD1 (5 bases). CDR1 and CDR2 from the germline V gene are DFQATT and SNEGSKA (reference sequence). Trimming cost V 7 bases and J 8 bases, with 14 bases left between them. The CDR3 length is 11 residues. The CDR3 nucleotides are TGCAGTGGGACAATTCTTCGGGGCTACACCTTC. Protein product: CSGTILRGYTF.

This clonotype appeared many times. This chain connects TRBV28 to TRBJ2-1, with D uncertain. The germline V and J ends were trimmed by 4 bases and 3 bases, with 13 bases remaining between them. The length of the CDR3 is 15 residues. In germline, CDR1 is MDHEN, CDR2 SYDVKM. CDR3 bases: TGTGCCAGCAGTTCCGGCCTGACCCTCTACAATGAGCAGTTCTTC. Amino acid sequence: CASSSGLTLYNEQFF.

The V call is TRBV10-2, the J call TRBJ2-5; D might be TRBD2 (6 bases). Trimming shortened V by 6 bases and J by 2 bases, and 19 bases separated the two germline ends. The CDR3 consists of 16 residues. Germline loops: CDR1 WSHSY, CDR2 SAAADI. This chain's CDR3 is CASRTSGERLQETQYF. The CDR3 DNA is TGCGCCAGCAGGACGTCGGGGGAAAGACTTCAAGAGACCCAGTACTTC.

This clonotype was seen many times. V gene TRBV6-1 combines with J gene TRBJ1-2; possible D gene TRBD1, 6 bases. The V gene lost 5 bases and the J gene lost 7 bases, with 17 bases spanning the gap. There are 14 residues in the CDR3. Germline CDR1 reads MNHNS; CDR2 reads SASEGT. The CDR3 spells CASSTWDKGGGYTF. The CDR3 DNA follows: TGTGCCAGCAGTACCTGGGACAAGGGGGGTGGCTACACCTTC.

This clonotype was recorded many times. The V gene is TRBV11-2, the J gene TRBJ2-7; D gene uncertain. The ends were cut back, 0 bases at V and 4 bases at J, with 10 bases in the middle. The CDR3 totals 14 residues. Germline CDR1 is SGHAT and CDR2 is FQNNGV. The CDR3: CASSLDPGTYEQYF. The CDR3 nucleotides read TGTGCCAGCAGCTTAGATCCCGGTACTTACGAGCAGTACTTC.